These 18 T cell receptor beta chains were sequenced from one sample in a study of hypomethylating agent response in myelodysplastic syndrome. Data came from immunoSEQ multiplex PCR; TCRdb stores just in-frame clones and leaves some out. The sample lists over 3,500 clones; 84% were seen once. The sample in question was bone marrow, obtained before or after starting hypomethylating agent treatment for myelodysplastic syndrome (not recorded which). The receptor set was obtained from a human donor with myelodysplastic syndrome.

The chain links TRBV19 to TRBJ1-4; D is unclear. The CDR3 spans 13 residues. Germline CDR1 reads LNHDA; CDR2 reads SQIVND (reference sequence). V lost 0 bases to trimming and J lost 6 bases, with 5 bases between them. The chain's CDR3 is CASSIEEHEKLFF. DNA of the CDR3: TGTGCCAGTAGTATAGAGGAGCATGAAAAACTGTTTTTT.

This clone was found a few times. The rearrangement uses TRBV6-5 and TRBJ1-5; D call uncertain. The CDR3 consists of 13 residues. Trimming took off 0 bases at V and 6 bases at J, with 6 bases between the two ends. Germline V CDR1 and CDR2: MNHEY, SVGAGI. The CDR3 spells CASSYSSAQPQHF. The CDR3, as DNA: TGTGCCAGCAGTTACTCCTCGGCTCAGCCCCAGCATTTT.

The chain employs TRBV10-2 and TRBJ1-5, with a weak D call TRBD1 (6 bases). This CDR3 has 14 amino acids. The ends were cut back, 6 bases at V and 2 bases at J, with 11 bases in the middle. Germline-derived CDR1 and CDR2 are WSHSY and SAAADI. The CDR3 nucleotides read TGCGCCAGCAGCCCGGCAGGGGGCAATCAGCCCCAGCATTTT. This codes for CASSPAGGNQPQHF.

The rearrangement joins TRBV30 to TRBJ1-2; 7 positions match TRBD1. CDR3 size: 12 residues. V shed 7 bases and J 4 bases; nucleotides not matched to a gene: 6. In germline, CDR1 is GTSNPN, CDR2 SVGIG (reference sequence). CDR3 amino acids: CASYRGVYGYTF. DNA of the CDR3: TGTGCCTCTTACAGGGGAGTCTATGGCTACACCTTC.

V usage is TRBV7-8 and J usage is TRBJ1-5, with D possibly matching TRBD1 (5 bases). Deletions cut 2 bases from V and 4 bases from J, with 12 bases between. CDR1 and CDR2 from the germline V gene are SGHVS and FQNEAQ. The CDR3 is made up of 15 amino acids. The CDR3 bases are TGTGCCAGCAGCTTACAGGGTGGGGGGAATCAGCCCCAGCATTTT. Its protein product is CASSLQGGGNQPQHF.

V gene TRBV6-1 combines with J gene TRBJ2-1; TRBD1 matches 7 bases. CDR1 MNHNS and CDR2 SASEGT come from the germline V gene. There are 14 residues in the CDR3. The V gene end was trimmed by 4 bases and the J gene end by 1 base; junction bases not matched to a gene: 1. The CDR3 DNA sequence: TGTGCCAGCAGTGGGACAGGATCCTACAATGAGCAGTTCTTC. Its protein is CASSGTGSYNEQFF.

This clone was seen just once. The CDR3 here is CASSLDRTAYGYTF. CDR3 nucleotides: TGTGCCAGCAGCTTAGACAGGACAGCTTATGGCTACACCTTC. V is TRBV11-2 and J is TRBJ1-2, with D possibly matching TRBD1 (6 bases). This CDR3 is 14 amino acids long. Germline V gene lookup returns CDR1 SGHAT and CDR2 FQNNGV. The V and J ends lost 0 bases and 5 bases respectively, with 10 bases between them.

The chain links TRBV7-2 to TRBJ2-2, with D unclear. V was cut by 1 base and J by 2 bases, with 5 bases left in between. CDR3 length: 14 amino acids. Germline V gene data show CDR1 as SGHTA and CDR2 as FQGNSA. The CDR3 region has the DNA TGTGCCAGCAGCTTAGACTTAAACACCGGGGAGCTGTTTTTT. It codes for CASSLDLNTGELFF.

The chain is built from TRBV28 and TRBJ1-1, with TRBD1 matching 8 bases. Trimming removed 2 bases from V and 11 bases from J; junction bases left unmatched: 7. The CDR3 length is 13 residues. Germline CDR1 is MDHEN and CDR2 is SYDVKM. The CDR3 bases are TGTGCCAGCAGTTTACCGGGACAGGCCAGGGCTTTCTTT. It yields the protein CASSLPGQARAFF. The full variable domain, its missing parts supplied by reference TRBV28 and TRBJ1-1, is DVKVTQSSRYLVKRTGEKVFLECVQDMDHENMFWYRQDPGLGLRLIYFSYDVKMKEKGDIPEGYSVSREKKERFSLILESASTNQTSMYLCASSLPGQARAFFGQGTRLTVV.

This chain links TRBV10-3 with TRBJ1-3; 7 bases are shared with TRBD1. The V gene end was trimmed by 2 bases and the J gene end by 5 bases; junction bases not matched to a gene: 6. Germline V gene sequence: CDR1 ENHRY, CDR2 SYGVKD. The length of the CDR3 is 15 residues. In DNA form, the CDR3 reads TGTGCCATCAGTGAGAGGGGGGACAGTCGAAACACCATATATTTT. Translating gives CAISERGDSRNTIYF.

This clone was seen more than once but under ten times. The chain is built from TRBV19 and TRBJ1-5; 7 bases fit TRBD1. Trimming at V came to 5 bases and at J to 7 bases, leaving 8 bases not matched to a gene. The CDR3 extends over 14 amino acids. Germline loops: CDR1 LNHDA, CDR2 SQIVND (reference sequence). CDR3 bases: TGTGCCAGTAGTCTCGAGGACAGGAGACAGCCCCAGCATTTT. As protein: CASSLEDRRQPQHF.

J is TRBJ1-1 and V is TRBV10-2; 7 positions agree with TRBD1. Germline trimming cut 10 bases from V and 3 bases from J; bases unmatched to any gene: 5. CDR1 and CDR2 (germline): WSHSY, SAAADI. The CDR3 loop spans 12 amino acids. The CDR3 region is CATRDRDTEAFF. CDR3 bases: TGCGCCACCCGAGACAGGGACACTGAAGCTTTCTTT.

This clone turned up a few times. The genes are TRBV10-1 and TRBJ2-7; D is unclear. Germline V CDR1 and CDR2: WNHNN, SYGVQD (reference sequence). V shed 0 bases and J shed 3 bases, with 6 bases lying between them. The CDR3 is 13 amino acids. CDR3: CASSESRGYEQYF. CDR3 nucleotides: TGCGCCAGCAGTGAGTCGAGAGGCTACGAGCAGTACTTC.

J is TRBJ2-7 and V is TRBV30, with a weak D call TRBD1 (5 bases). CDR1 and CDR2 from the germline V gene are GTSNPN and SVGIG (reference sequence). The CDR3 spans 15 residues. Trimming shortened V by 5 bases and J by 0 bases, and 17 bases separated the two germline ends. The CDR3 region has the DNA TGTGCCTGGGGGGATAAGGACACATACTCCTACGAGCAGTACTTC. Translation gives CAWGDKDTYSYEQYF. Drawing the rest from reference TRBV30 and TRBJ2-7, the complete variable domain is SQTIHQWPATLVQPVGSPLSLECTVEGTSNPNLYWYRQAAGRGLQLLFYSVGIGQISSEVPQNLSASRPQDRQFILSSKKLLLSDSGFYLCAWGDKDTYSYEQYFGPGTRLTVT.

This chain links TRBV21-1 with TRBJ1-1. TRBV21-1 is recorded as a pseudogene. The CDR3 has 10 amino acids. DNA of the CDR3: TGTGCCAGCTGCCCTTGGGGAGCTTTCTTT. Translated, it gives CASCPWGAFF.

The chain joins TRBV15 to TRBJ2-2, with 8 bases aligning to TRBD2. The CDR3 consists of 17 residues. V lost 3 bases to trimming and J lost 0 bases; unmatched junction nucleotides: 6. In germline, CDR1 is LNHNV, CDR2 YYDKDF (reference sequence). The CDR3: CATSSPPLAANTGELFF. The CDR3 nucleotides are TGTGCCACCAGCAGCCCCCCACTAGCGGCGAACACCGGGGAGCTGTTTTTT.

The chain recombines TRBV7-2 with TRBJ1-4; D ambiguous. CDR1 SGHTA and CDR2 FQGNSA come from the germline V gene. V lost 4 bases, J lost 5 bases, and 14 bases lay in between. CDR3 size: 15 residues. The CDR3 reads CASSSSHGPNEKLFF. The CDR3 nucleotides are TGTGCCAGCAGCTCTAGTCATGGCCCGAATGAAAAACTGTTTTTT.

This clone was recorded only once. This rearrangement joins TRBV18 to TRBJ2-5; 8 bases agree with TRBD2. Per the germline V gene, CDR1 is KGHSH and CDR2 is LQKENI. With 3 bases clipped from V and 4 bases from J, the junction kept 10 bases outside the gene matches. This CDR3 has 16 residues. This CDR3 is CASSPGSGASGETQYF. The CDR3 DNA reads TGTGCCAGCTCACCTGGTAGCGGGGCCTCAGGAGAGACCCAGTACTTC. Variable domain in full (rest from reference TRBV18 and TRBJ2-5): NAGVMQNPRHLVRRRGQEARLRCSPMKGHSHVYWYRQLPEEGLKFMVYLQKENIIDESGMPKERFSAEFPKEGPSILRIQQVVRGDSAAYFCASSPGSGASGETQYFGPGTRLLVL.